The subject of this entry is one T cell receptor beta chain. Antigen specificity is unknown. Here immunoSEQ multiplex PCR was the method, and the copy in TCRdb shows in-frame clones only, minus some. This table holds some 280,000 clones, almost 95% found once. This sample stems from a study of T cell responses to AZD1222 COVID-19 vaccine. Second-dose schedules of about 4 or about 12 weeks were combined. Overall study results and limits: Clonal diversity was possibly underestimated; the donors were predominantly white British and more often female. Increases in Spike-specific TCR breadth and depth were seen after two AZD1222 doses. Of spike-specific TCRs, nearly half reportedly target regions left unmutated in variants.

The CDR3 extends over 14 amino acids. Trimming took off 5 bases at V and 10 bases at J, with 18 bases between the two ends. CDR1 and CDR2 (germline): SEHNR, FQNEAQ (reference sequence). The TCR sequence derives from an adult who received the AZD1222 COVID-19 vaccine. V gene TRBV7-9 combines with J gene TRBJ2-1; possible D gene TRBD2, 6 bases. This specimen was peripheral blood, taken 28 days after the second AZD1222 dose. Here the CDR3 reads CASSRGRSGREQFF. CDR3 coding DNA: TGTGCCAGCAGCCGGGGCCGCTCGGGGAGGGAGCAGTTCTTC.